A selection of T cell receptor beta chains follows, all from one sample in a study of blood T cell repertoires in COVID-19. Measured with immunoSEQ multiplex PCR; TCRdb has only the in-frame clones, and not every one. The repertoire includes about 220,000 clones, around 83% of them detected once, and around 9.5% sits in the top ten. The sequenced sample consisted of peripheral blood. The receptors stem from a man aged 45-60 years with active or convalescent COVID-19. Each CDR3 is given without its conserved first and last residue.

V gene,CDR3 protein
TRBV19,ASRAVRDTGSYGYT
TRBV6-1,ASSEGGGSNQPQH
TRBV18,ASSPTGADSNQPQH
TRBV9,ASSVTDYQPQH
TRBV18,ASLTSTDNADAF
TRBV7-9,ASSSQSTNEKLF
TRBV18,ASSPGRQGKSEQY
TRBV28,ASTLWGGSGYT
TRBV11-2,ASSARDTEKLF
TRBV7-2,ASSSFNQPQH
TRBV18,ASSPNTEETQY
TRBV5-4,ASSLRDRAANTGELF
TRBV7-2,ASSYRSSGANVLT
TRBV3-1/TRBV3-2,ASSSQGTF
TRBV13,ASSLLTGPTRNTIY
TRBV7-2,ASSFLFPPSRNEQY
TRBV6-2/TRBV6-3,ASSFPDRANQPQH
TRBV12-3/TRBV12-4,ASSLGRGELF
TRBV28,ASSLRRDSSRGANVLT
TRBV2,ASRGQGVGGETQY
TRBV27,ASSPTQDRGLNGELF
TRBV7-7,ASSIGGGFYGYT
TRBV12-5,ASGPSSGVETQY
TRBV27,ASSLSFGTGTTEAF
TRBV5-4,ASSRTGGYTDTQY
TRBV5-1,ASSSVTGGSGYT
TRBV24-1,ATSDHTFDEQF
TRBV29-1,SVGTGKNTEAF
TRBV5-5,ASSLESGGPLYNEQF
TRBV10-3,AIRSAGGADKNIQY
TRBV7-6,ASSHESIGNTIY
TRBV30,AWSNRANQPQH
TRBV5-4,ASSFSGVNTEAF
TRBV19,ASSIGDRAGTGNTIY
TRBV7-2,ASSFRGLAGGSSYNEQF
TRBV5-1,ASTQGLAGGPYNEQF
TRBV5-1,ASSLPTGRFTGELF